This T cell receptor beta chain was identified during a study of blood T cell repertoires in COVID-19. Trimming cost V 4 bases and J 4 bases, with 11 bases left between them. The CDR3 covers 13 residues. Looked up from germline, CDR1 is SGHTS and CDR2 is YDEGEE. Original methodology: For nucleated cells, counts were estimated from reference gene primer amplification. Sequencing was performed with immunoSEQ multiplex PCR; in TCRdb, only in-frame clones are kept and a portion is missing. V, J and clone size reflect that table, while D and trimming were determined from the DNA. The sample shows about 30,000 clones, nearly 90% of them seen only once.

The chain is built from TRBV5-8 and TRBJ1-2; D may be TRBD1 (6 bases). Sequenced material: peripheral blood. The clonotype was recovered from a human donor in a cohort sampled during active COVID-19. The CDR3: CASSQKTGYGYTF. The DNA of the CDR3 is TGTGCCAGCAGCCAAAAGACAGGCTATGGCTACACCTTC.